Each of the 12 T cell receptor beta chains below was sequenced from the same sample in a study of T cell clusters in autoimmune cytopenias. TRB was amplified by touch-down multiplex PCR, primer pools A and B combined. TCRdb re-called the multiplex PCR reads; one entry per CDR3 protein, DNA not given. This sample's table has under 3,500 distinct CDR3 sequences. TRB was amplified from about 270 ng of peripheral blood genomic DNA per sample. The sequencing sample was made of peripheral blood. These receptors came from a human donor with an autoimmune cytopenia, with autoimmune hepatitis or in good health (not recorded which).

Its frequency marks this clonotype as medium-sized. The chain recombines TRBV18 with TRBJ2-2; TCRdb lists TRBD1, though no DNA is available to test this call. The CDR3 spans 15 residues. The germline V gene encodes CDR1 KGHSH and CDR2 LQKENI. CDR3 protein: CASSPWEGATGELFF.

The V call is TRBV11-3, the J call TRBJ2-2. The CDR3 consists of 14 residues. Germline V CDR1 and CDR2: SGHNT, YENEEA. The CDR3 is CASSERNRIGELFF.

V gene TRBV2 combines with J gene TRBJ1-5. Germline CDR1 is SNHLY and CDR2 is FYNNEI. This CDR3 comprises 14 residues. The CDR3 protein is CASSREQKGQPQHF.

By frequency, this clonotype is medium-sized (0.01 to 0.1%). The rearrangement joins TRBV19 to TRBJ1-1; TCRdb's D call of TRBD1 is untestable without DNA. The CDR3 length is 12 residues. Per the germline V gene, CDR1 is LNHDA and CDR2 is SQIVND (reference sequence). The CDR3 spells CASMTGNTEAFF.

This clonotype is called medium-sized based on its frequency. The V gene is TRBV30, the J gene TRBJ1-2; TCRdb's D gene call, TRBD1, goes unchecked for lack of DNA. CDR1 GTSNPN and CDR2 SVGIG come from the germline V gene (reference sequence). This CDR3 is 13 amino acids long. This chain's CDR3 is CAWRKGERYGYTF.

The V call is TRBV7-9, the J call TRBJ1-4; TCRdb picks TRBD1, but there is no DNA to check that call. From germline, CDR1 is SEHNR and CDR2 FQNEAQ (reference sequence). The CDR3 sequence is 16 residues long. CDR3 region: CASSSTGQGVGEKLFF.

The rearrangement uses TRBV5-1 and TRBJ2-5; TCRdb gives TRBD2 as the D gene, but with no DNA this cannot be confirmed. This CDR3 has 16 amino acids. Germline assignment: CDR1 SGHRS and CDR2 YFSETQ. This CDR3 is CASRLAGVTREETQYF.

The rearrangement uses TRBV20-1 and TRBJ1-1. Per germline, CDR1 DFQATT and CDR2 SNEGSKA (reference sequence). There are 15 residues in the CDR3. The CDR3 sequence: CSARDNSRSNTEAFF.

In terms of frequency, this clonotype is medium-sized. This rearrangement joins TRBV15 to TRBJ2-5; TCRdb indicates TRBD1, and absent DNA this call remains unverified. The CDR3 consists of 15 residues. The germline CDR1 and CDR2 sequences are LNHNV and YYDKDF (reference sequence). CDR3 in amino acids: CATSRDQAGEETQYF.

Judged by frequency, this clonotype is medium-sized. The CDR3 is CASSYRGTQTYEQYF. V usage is TRBV6-6 and J usage is TRBJ2-7; TCRdb designates TRBD1, a call that cannot be tested without DNA. The CDR3 covers 15 residues. The germline gives CDR1 MNHNY, CDR2 SVGAGI (reference sequence).

Frequency places this clonotype as medium-sized. V is TRBV24-1 and J is TRBJ1-2; TCRdb's assignment of TRBD1 cannot be checked, as there is no DNA. The germline V gene encodes CDR1 KGHDR and CDR2 SFDVKD. The CDR3 length is 12 residues. This CDR3 reads CATSNTGNGYTF.

Considering frequency, this clonotype is medium-sized. The rearrangement joins TRBV6-6 to TRBJ2-1; the D gene TCRdb calls, TRBD2, cannot be checked with no DNA. The length of the CDR3 is 12 residues. Germline-derived CDR1 and CDR2 are MNHNY and SVGAGI (reference sequence). The CDR3 here is CASSPTSGKQFF.